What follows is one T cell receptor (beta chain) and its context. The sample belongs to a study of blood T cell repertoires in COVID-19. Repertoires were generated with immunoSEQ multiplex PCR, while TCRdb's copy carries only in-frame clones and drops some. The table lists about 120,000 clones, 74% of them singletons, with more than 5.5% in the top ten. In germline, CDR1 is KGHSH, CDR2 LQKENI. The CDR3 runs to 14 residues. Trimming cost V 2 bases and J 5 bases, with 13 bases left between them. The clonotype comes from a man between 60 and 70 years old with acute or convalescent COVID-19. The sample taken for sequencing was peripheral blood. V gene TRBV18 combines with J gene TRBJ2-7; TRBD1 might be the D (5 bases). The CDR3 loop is CASSPTRAVDEQYF. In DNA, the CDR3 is TGTGCCAGCTCACCAACCAGGGCTGTGGACGAGCAGTACTTC.